One sample yielded the 13 T cell receptor beta chains listed below, sequenced in a study of OX40 agonist ivuxolimab in advanced cancers. Here immunoSEQ multiplex PCR was the method, and the copy in TCRdb shows in-frame clones only, minus some. There are about 99,000 clones in the sample; roughly 94% occur only once, and less than 0.2% lies in the top ten. Sample: CD4+ or CD8+ T cells sorted from blood, taken in a trial of the OX40 agonist ivuxolimab. These receptors were collected from an adult with an advanced solid tumor such as melanoma, head and neck, liver or kidney cancer.

J is TRBJ2-5 and V is TRBV5-1; possibly TRBD2 for D (5 bases). Germline assignment: CDR1 SGHRS and CDR2 YFSETQ. CDR3 length equals 14 residues. Trimming cost V 6 bases and J 2 bases, with 14 bases left between them. The CDR3 DNA sequence: TGCGCCAGCACCCCATTGGGAGTTCAAGAGACCCAGTACTTC. This gives the protein CASTPLGVQETQYF.

The genes are TRBV29-1 and TRBJ1-2; D remains unclear. Germline V CDR1 and CDR2: SQVTM, ANQGSEA. This CDR3 is 11 amino acids long. V was pared by 8 bases and J by 6 bases, with 13 bases between. The CDR3, as DNA: TGCAGCCTTAGGTCGGCTCATGGCTACACCTTC. Its translation is CSLRSAHGYTF.

The chain has TRBV6-6 and TRBJ2-7; 7 bases map to TRBD1. With 4 bases clipped from V and 6 bases from J, the junction kept 9 bases outside the gene matches. CDR3 length: 14 residues. CDR1 and CDR2 (germline): MNHNY, SVGAGI (reference sequence). In DNA, the CDR3 is TGTGCCAGCAGTTTAGGGACAGATTATGGCGAGCAGTACTTC. Translating it yields CASSLGTDYGEQYF.

The chain has TRBV6-6 and TRBJ1-2; D remains ambiguous. The CDR3 extends over 14 amino acids. Germline assignment: CDR1 MNHNY and CDR2 SVGAGI (reference sequence). The germline V and J ends were trimmed by 4 bases and 4 bases, with 13 bases remaining between them. In nucleotides, the CDR3 is TGTGCCAGCAGTTCCTCGTGGGCAGCCTATGGCTACACCTTC. Translated: CASSSSWAAYGYTF.

The chain links TRBV7-6 to TRBJ2-5; D ambiguous. This CDR3 is 12 amino acids long. Germline CDR1 SGHVS, CDR2 FNYEAQ. Trimming removed 5 bases from V and 4 bases from J, with 8 bases in between. CDR3 sequence reads: CASSLRRETQYF. The CDR3 DNA follows: TGTGCCAGCAGCCTTAGGCGAGAGACCCAGTACTTC.

This chain uses TRBV27 with TRBJ1-1; 10 bases are a match to TRBD1. The germline V gene encodes CDR1 MNHEY and CDR2 SMNVEV (reference sequence). The trim removed 10 bases at V and 5 bases at J, leaving 13 bases unmatched. The CDR3 has 15 amino acids. CDR3 DNA: TGTGCCACCCTTCGGGACAGGGGATCGCGGACTGAAGCTTTCTTT. This codes for CATLRDRGSRTEAFF.

V gene TRBV6-1 combines with J gene TRBJ2-7; perhaps TRBD1 as D (5 bases). In germline, CDR1 is MNHNS, CDR2 SASEGT. Trimming left V 7 bases short and J 3 bases short, with 7 bases between. The CDR3 sequence is 11 residues long. CDR3 residues: CASTGHYEQYF. CDR3 bases: TGTGCCAGCACCGGACACTACGAGCAGTACTTC.

This chain uses TRBV19 with TRBJ1-2; D is uncertain. Trimming left V 3 bases short and J 7 bases short, with 21 bases between. This CDR3 is built from 16 residues. Germline assignment: CDR1 LNHDA and CDR2 SQIVND (reference sequence). CDR3 in amino acids: CASSIVKAKRLSGYTF. CDR3 coding DNA: TGTGCCAGTAGTATTGTTAAGGCCAAAAGGTTGAGTGGCTACACCTTC.

The chain combines TRBV9 with TRBJ1-3; 7 bases match TRBD1. Germline lookup yields CDR1 SGDLS and CDR2 YYNGEE. This CDR3 is 17 amino acids long. With 2 bases clipped from V and 2 bases from J, the junction kept 10 bases outside the gene matches. This CDR3 reads CASSVNLAGGTGNTIYF. The CDR3 DNA reads as TGTGCCAGCAGCGTTAACCTCGCAGGGGGAACTGGAAACACCATATATTTT.

The rearrangement uses TRBV28 and TRBJ2-2, with TRBD2 matching 12 bases. The V segment lost 7 bases and the J segment 1 base; nucleotides outside the gene matches: 7. Germline CDR1 and CDR2: MDHEN and SYDVKM. The CDR3 runs to 17 residues. CDR3 residues: CASTWGTSGWNTGELFF. The CDR3 coding sequence is TGTGCCAGCACCTGGGGGACTAGCGGGTGGAACACCGGGGAGCTGTTTTTT.

The chain recombines TRBV6-6 with TRBJ1-1; D may be TRBD1 (5 bases). Trimming pared 6 bases from V and 10 bases from J, leaving 21 bases between. The CDR3 is made up of 14 amino acids. CDR1 is MNHNY and CDR2 is SVGAGI in the germline V gene (reference sequence). CDR3 region: CASSPYRDGVRAFF. CDR3 nucleotides: TGTGCCAGCAGCCCCTACCGGGACGGCGTCAGAGCTTTCTTT.

The J gene is TRBJ1-1, the V gene TRBV28; 7 positions agree with TRBD1. Germline values: CDR1 MDHEN, CDR2 SYDVKM. The V segment lost 4 bases and the J segment 1 base; nucleotides outside the gene matches: 6. The CDR3 is 15 residues long. CDR3 sequence: CASSSRGSGNTEAFF. The CDR3 nucleotides are TGTGCCAGCAGTTCCAGGGGGTCGGGGAACACTGAAGCTTTCTTT.

V usage is TRBV19 and J usage is TRBJ1-2; D gene ambiguous. The germline V gene encodes CDR1 LNHDA and CDR2 SQIVND (reference sequence). The CDR3 length is 12 residues. V lost 10 bases and J lost 8, with 17 bases in between. This CDR3 is CAKKSGFRGYTF. The CDR3 DNA reads as TGTGCCAAAAAAAGCGGGTTTCGGGGCTACACCTTC.